This TCR beta chain was identified during a study of cytomegalovirus exposure and HLA in healthy donors (dated by TCRdb to about 2017). About the study as a whole: In an earlier analysis of fewer than 750 of the donors, under 300 Gb of sequence data and some 100 million unique TCR beta sequences from approximately 180 million T cells were reported. An early release that covered several hundred HLA-typed donors contained about 300 gigabases of sequencing data and tens of millions of unique TCR sequences. The genetic ancestry cluster associated with self-reported Caucasian donors included 65% to 90% of the roughly 400 genotyped donors. The aim of the study was to test whether cataloging public T cell receptors could identify signatures of past pathogen exposure. The study profiled the T cell repertoires of hundreds of subjects by immunosequencing and related them to cytomegalovirus serostatus. In addition to the first cohort of 666 subjects, a separate validation cohort of 130 or so different subjects was used. To predict cytomegalovirus infection status, the study brought together high-throughput TCR immunosequencing, statistical association of individual TCRs with disease status, and machine learning. A later analysis re-examined previously published TCR beta repertoires from roughly 650 donors and added high-resolution HLA genotyping to investigate patterns of TCR occurrence. Rather than drawing on any new phenotypic data, the later analysis identified candidate immune exposures from TCR beta sequences and the way those sequences occurred across donors. An earlier analysis of a few hundred of the donors applied high-throughput TCR beta sequencing to assess whether each TCR beta V gene segment acted as functional or pseudogenic. Donor age, sex, ethnicity and CMV serostatus were compiled together with the repertoire data. A later genetic analysis used genome-wide SNP genotypes for about 60% of the roughly 700 donors, treating that subset as a discovery cohort. All discovery cohort repertoires had been generated using a single sequencing platform. Class I and class II HLA loci were covered by the typing at four-digit resolution. Typing coverage differed by locus: A, B, C, DRB1 and DQB1 were typed in roughly 629-630 donors, DQA1 in 500 to 550, DPA1 in approximately 610, and DPB1 in approximately 450. Several DR-DQ haplotypes were handled as single units for association and clustering because linkage in the cohort was strong. Across under 500 genotyped donors of the cohort, an average of approximately 240,000 unique TCR beta nucleotide sequences per donor were sequenced, and roughly 18% of those sequences were non-productive. The study at large found these results: According to a later analysis, parvovirus B19, influenza, CMV and Epstein-Barr virus appeared linked to several top co-occurrence clusters. A further reported finding was that TCR beta sequences accurately predicted the HLA-A and HLA-B alleles for most subjects in the first cohort. In both the original and validation cohorts, the classifier was reported to diagnose cytomegalovirus status with high specificity and sensitivity. Strong co-occurrence of HLA alleles, especially DR and DQ, made assigning TCR associations to individual alleles difficult. Some IMGT-functional V segments, including TRBV6-2 and TRBV6-3, could not be told apart with the 87-base-pair reads, so those segments were excluded. A later analysis found that most CMV-associated TCR beta chains appeared HLA-restricted, with HLA associations seemingly driven largely by CMV exposure. A total of 164 TCR beta chains were listed by the study as associated with cytomegalovirus. In a later analysis, more than 15,000 TCR beta sequences were associated with specific HLA alleles at a false discovery rate of 0.05. Most TCR sequences were observed very rarely across donors, whereas some public TCRs were present in many individuals. The sequencing pipeline was judged likely to have produced a cluster of highly shared sequence variants as a technical artifact. The authors suggested that the approach could potentially be generalized to other disease states and immunological phenotypes. In a later analysis, TCR association rates were found to vary across HLA loci, with the most associated TCRs seen for DRB1 alleles and the fewest for HLA-C alleles. HLA typing was unavailable for some donors at each locus, so association tests used only the typed subset. According to a later genetic analysis, donors in an Asian-associated ancestry cluster had fewer N-insertions in productive TCRs than the roughly 670-donor mean. Because counts were too low, roughly 16 rarely observed V segments, including chromosome 9 orphons, were left out of the earlier analysis of 500 to 650 of the donors. An earlier analysis of around 540 of the donors showed that most TCR beta V segments appeared in productive rearrangements either about 90% or about 30% of the time, which broadly matched IMGT annotations. A later analysis found that HLA-associated TCR beta chains were more clonally expanded and had lower generation probabilities than equally common non-associated chains. In a later genetic analysis, a missense DCLRE1C variant was associated with V-gene and J-gene trimming of TCR beta chains, and the association was replicated in an independent cohort. In vitro tests confirmed that a few of the cytomegalovirus-associated TCR beta chains recognize cytomegalovirus antigens. The only immune exposure information available for the cohort was CMV serostatus. Correlated functional status among segregating V segments might reflect linkage disequilibrium, but an unknown experimental factor could not be ruled out. Roughly uniform sequencing depth across donors was assumed in presence/absence analyses, although this assumption may not hold. The cohort was sequenced for TCR beta chains only, and without alpha or paired-chain data the features that could be detected were limited.

Note on this clone: Its target antigen remains unknown. No much larger clone exists at a distance of one base, and base qualities are not known.

Receptor amplification or capture employed the immunoSEQ multiplex PCR assay. The multiplex PCR relied on a mix of 60 forward primers for TCR Vbeta segments and 13 reverse primers for TCR Jbeta segments. The CDR3 region of rearranged TCR beta genes was amplified from genomic DNA by a multiplex PCR assay. The Illumina HiSeq System was used to sequence the amplified TCR beta libraries as 87-base-pair reads. Per the authors' processing: Across the 670 or so repertoires, a later analysis counted roughly 84 million unique TCR beta chains, 9.5 million to 12 million of which were shared by at least two donors. A nearest-neighbor algorithm error-corrected the raw reads and collapsed the reads into unique sequences, merging closely related sequences to remove PCR and sequencing errors. CDR3 sequences were aligned to IMGT reference sequences to assign V, D and J gene segments. For a sequence to be retained, at least a six-nucleotide match to both a V gene segment and a J gene segment was required. A rearrangement counted as productive if the CDR3 had no stop codons and remained in frame with V and J, and every other rearrangement counted as non-productive. CDR3 was defined by IMGT convention, running from the second conserved V-encoded cysteine to the conserved J-encoded phenylalanine. In an earlier analysis of more than 550 of the donors, sequences lacking an unambiguous match to a single V gene segment were excluded. In an earlier analysis of approximately 610 of the donors, V segments were called functional above 56.7% productive rearrangements and were called segregating when the between-donor standard deviation exceeded 5%. A statistical classification framework was built for diagnosing cytomegalovirus status from the catalog of TCR beta chain sequences. V and J gene assignment, in a later analysis, came from comparing TCR nucleotide sequences with IMGT/GENE-DB human TR gene sequences. The TCRdist pipeline was used in a later analysis to assign CDR3 sequences and most-parsimonious VDJ recombination scenarios. In a later analysis, each TCR beta chain was defined by its CDR3 amino acid sequence together with its V-gene family, and reads lacking a unique V-gene family were excluded. A later analysis removed 600 or so highly shared, low-generation-probability nucleotide sequences to deal with suspected cross-contamination and a sequencing artifact. A later analysis calculated a clonal expansion index for each public chain from normalized within-repertoire ranks of inferred template counts. In a later analysis, generation probabilities were computed with a VDJ recombination model fitted to out-of-frame rearrangements, and the resulting probabilities were checked against IGoR. A later analysis scored TCR-TCR, TCR-HLA and TCR-CMV co-occurrence with hypergeometric tests, applying a repertoire-size bias correction to TCR pairs. In a later analysis, false discovery rates were estimated by permuting HLA or CMV assignments 20 times. A later analysis grouped co-occurring TCRs with DBSCAN, adding TCRdist sequence similarity when clustering within HLA-allele-positive subsets. Repertoires with fewer than 30,000 or more than 120,000 public chains, plus five repertoires with anomalous nucleotide sharing, were excluded from co-occurrence clustering. TCRdb re-hosts the immuneACCESS table, in-frame sequences only. Its copies lack some clones; in the studies checked, an unresolved V gene accounts for under half of them, and the cause for the rest is not known. V and J calls and clone size come straight from that table; D and trimming were deduced from the DNA. The sample table lists approximately 170,000 clones, around 80% of them with a count of one. About 5% of the sample comes from the top ten.

Taken from the germline V gene, the CDR1 and CDR2 loops are SGDLS and YYNGEE. The CDR3 contains 14 residues, cysteine and phenylalanine counted. Only the CDR3 region is kept as DNA, spanning 42 bases read in frame from base 1. V and J are truncated by 3 bases and 1 base respectively, leaving an intervening sequence of 8 bases. The cohort comprised 710 or so healthy bone marrow donors. Cohort members were all nominally healthy when sampled, although unrecorded immune exposures were likely present. The donor tested CMV seropositive, placing the donor among the 290 or so seropositive members of the cohort. Each donor provided a peripheral blood sample, and peripheral blood mononuclear cells were used for TCR beta sequencing. Genomic DNA extraction from the blood cell samples was performed with the Qiagen DNeasy Blood Extraction Kit.

The chain links TRBV9 with TRBJ2-4; no D gene can be assigned with confidence. The sequenced sample consisted of PBMCs. The TCR originated in a woman aged 50 to 60 in good health and CMV-seropositive. The bases read TGTGCCAGCAGCGCCAGTCTCGCCAAAAACATTCAGTACTTC. It translates to CASSASLAKNIQYF.